The T cell receptor (beta chain) described here comes from a study of blood T cell repertoires in COVID-19. Study background: Donors in the United States, Italy and Spain gave samples during acute or convalescent COVID-19.

The CDR3 is 17 residues long. Germline CDR1 reads KGHSY; CDR2 reads FQNENV. Trimming removed 0 bases at V and 0 bases at J, with 9 bases between. As originally analysed: Reference gene primer amplification yielded estimated nucleated cell counts. This table comes from immunoSEQ multiplex PCR, and its TCRdb copy is limited to in-frame clones, with some not included. From that table come the V and J calls and clone size; the DNA was used to work out D and trimming. The sample contains more than 95,000 clones, 82% of which appear only once. The TCR sequence derives from a man of 80 years or more with acute or convalescent COVID-19. The chain carries TRBV16 and TRBJ1-6; tentatively, D is TRBD1 (5 bases). Sequenced material: peripheral blood. The CDR3 nucleotides are TGTGCCAGCAGCCAATCGGGGGGGGGCTCCTATAATTCACCCCTCCACTTT. It yields the protein CASSQSGGGSYNSPLHF.